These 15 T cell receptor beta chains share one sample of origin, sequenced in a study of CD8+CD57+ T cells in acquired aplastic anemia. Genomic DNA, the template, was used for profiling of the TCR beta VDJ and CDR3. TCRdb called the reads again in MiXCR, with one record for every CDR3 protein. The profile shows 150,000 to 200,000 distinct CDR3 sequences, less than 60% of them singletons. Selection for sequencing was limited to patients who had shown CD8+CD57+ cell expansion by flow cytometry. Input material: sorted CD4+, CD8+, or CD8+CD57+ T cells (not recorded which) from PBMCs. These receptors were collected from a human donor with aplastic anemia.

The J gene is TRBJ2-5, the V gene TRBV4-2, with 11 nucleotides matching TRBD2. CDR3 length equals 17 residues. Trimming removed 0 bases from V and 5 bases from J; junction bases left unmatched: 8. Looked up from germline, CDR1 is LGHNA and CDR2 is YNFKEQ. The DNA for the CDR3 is TGTGCCAGCAGCCAAGATGGGGTAGCGGGGGGGCGGGAGACCCAGTACTTC. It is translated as CASSQDGVAGGRETQYF.

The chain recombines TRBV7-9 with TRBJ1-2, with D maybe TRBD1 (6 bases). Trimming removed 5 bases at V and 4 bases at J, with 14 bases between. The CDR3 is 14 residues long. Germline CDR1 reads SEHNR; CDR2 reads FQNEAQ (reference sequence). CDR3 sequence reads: CASSQGIRTYGYTF. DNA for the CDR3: TGTGCCAGCAGCCAGGGGATTCGGACCTATGGCTACACCTTC.

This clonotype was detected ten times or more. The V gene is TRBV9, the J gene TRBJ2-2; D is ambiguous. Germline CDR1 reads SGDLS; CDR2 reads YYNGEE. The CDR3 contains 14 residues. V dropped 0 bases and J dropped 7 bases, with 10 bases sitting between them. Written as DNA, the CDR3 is TGTGCCAGCAGCGTAGGATTTGGCGACGGGGAGCTGTTTTTT. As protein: CASSVGFGDGELFF.

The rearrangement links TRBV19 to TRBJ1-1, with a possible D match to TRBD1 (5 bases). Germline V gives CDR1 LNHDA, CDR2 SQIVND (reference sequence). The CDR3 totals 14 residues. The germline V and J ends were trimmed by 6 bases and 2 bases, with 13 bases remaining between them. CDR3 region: CASSPWGRNTEAFF. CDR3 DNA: TGTGCCAGTAGCCCATGGGGCCGTAACACTGAAGCTTTCTTT.

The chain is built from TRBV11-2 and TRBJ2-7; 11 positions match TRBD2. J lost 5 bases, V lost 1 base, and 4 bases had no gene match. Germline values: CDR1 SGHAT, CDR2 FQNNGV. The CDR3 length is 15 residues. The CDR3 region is CASSLGLAGGHEQYF. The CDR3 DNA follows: TGTGCCAGCAGCTTAGGGTTAGCGGGGGGGCACGAGCAGTACTTC.

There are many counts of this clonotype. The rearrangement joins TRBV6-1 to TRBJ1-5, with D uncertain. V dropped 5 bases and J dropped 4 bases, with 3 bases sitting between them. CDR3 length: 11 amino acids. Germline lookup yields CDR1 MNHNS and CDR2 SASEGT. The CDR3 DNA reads TGTGCCAGCAGTCAGAATCAGCCCCAGCATTTT. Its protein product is CASSQNQPQHF.

In nucleotides, the CDR3 is TGTGCCAGCAGTTTGTCTAGCGGGGGGCCGGGGGATACGCAGTATTTT. It encodes CASSLSSGGPGDTQYF. This sequence joins TRBV2 and TRBJ2-3; 11 nucleotides line up with TRBD2. This CDR3 has 16 amino acids. Germline V gene data show CDR1 as SNHLY and CDR2 as FYNNEI. After removal of 5 bases from V and 6 bases from J, the junction contained 10 bases not matched to a gene. Using reference TRBV2 and TRBJ2-3 for the parts outside the CDR3, the full variable domain is EPEVTQTPSHQVTQMGQEVILRCVPISNHLYFYWYRQILGQKVEFLVSFYNNEISEKSEIFDDQFSVERPDGSNFTLKIRSTKLEDSAMYFCASSLSSGGPGDTQYFGPGTRLTVL.

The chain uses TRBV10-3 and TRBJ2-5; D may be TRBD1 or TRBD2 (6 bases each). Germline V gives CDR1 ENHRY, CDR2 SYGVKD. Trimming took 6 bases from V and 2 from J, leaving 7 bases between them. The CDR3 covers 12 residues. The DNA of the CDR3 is TGTGCCATCAGAGGGGGGCAAGAGACCCAGTACTTC. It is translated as CAIRGGQETQYF.

The CDR3 is CSVTGQGVKETQYF. The CDR3 DNA follows: TGCAGCGTTACCGGACAGGGGGTTAAAGAGACCCAGTACTTC. This sequence joins TRBV29-1 and TRBJ2-5; 10 positions match TRBD1. The germline gives CDR1 SQVTM, CDR2 ANQGSEA. The length of the CDR3 is 14 residues. After removal of 5 bases from V and 3 bases from J, the junction contained 6 bases not matched to a gene.

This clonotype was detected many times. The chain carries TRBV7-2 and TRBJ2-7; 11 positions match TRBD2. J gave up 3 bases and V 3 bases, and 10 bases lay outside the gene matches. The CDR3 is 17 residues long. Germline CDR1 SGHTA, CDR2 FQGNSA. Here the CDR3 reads CASSFGLAGGSGYEQYF. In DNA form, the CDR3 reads TGTGCCAGCAGCTTTGGCCTAGCGGGGGGCTCAGGCTACGAGCAGTACTTC.

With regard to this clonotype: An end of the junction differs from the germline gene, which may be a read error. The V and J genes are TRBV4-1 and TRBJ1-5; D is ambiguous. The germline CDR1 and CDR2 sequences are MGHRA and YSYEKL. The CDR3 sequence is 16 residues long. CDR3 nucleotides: TGCGCCAGCAGCCCCACAGAGCGGGGAGGAAATCCGCCCCAGCATTTT. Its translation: CASSPTERGGNPPQHF.

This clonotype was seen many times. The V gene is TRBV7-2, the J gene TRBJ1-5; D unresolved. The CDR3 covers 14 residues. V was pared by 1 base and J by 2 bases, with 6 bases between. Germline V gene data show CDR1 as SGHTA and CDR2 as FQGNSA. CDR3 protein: CASSLVHGNQPQHF. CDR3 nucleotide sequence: TGTGCCAGCAGCTTAGTACATGGCAATCAGCCCCAGCATTTT.

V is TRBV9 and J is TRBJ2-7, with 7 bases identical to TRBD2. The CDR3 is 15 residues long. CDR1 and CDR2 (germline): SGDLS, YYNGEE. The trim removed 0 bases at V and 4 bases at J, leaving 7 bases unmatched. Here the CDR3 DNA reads TGTGCCAGCAGCGTAGGGGCGGGGGAGCAATACGAGCAGTACTTC. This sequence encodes CASSVGAGEQYEQYF.

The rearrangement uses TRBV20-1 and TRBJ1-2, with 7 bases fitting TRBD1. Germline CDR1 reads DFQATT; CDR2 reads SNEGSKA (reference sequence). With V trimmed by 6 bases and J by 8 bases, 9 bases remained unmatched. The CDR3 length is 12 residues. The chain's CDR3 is CSAIDREEGYTF. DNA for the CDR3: TGCAGTGCCATCGACAGGGAGGAGGGCTACACCTTC.

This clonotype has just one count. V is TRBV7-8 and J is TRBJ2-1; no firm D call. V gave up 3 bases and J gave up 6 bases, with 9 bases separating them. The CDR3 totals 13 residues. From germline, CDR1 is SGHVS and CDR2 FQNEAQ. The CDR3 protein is CASSLKSGNEQFF. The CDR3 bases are TGTGCCAGCAGCTTGAAATCAGGCAATGAGCAGTTCTTC.